This T cell receptor beta chain was identified in a study of T cell responses to AZD1222 COVID-19 vaccine. Notes on the study in general: Most donors were white British and more were female, and clonal diversity was possibly underestimated. Of spike-specific TCRs, nearly half reportedly target regions left unmutated in variants. Across the whole spike, CD4 TCRs peaked at regions 160-218 and 743-854.

Clones were sequenced by immunoSEQ multiplex PCR, and TCRdb holds only the in-frame ones, with some missing. The table includes some 150,000 clones, about 92% detected once. Analysis merged second doses at about 4 or about 12 weeks. J gave up 8 bases and V 4 bases, and 9 bases lay outside the gene matches. Germline V CDR1 and CDR2: SQVTM, ANQGSEA. The CDR3 length is 15 residues. Note on this clone: As yet, its antigen is unknown.

This sequence originates from an adult who received the AZD1222 COVID-19 vaccine. This specimen consisted of peripheral blood, obtained 28 days after the second AZD1222 dose. The chain recombines TRBV29-1 with TRBJ2-1, with 12 bases fitting TRBD2. The CDR3 loop reads CSVGGWTSGKYEQFF. DNA of the CDR3: TGCAGCGTTGGGGGATGGACTAGCGGGAAGTATGAGCAGTTCTTC.